The present TCR beta chain was sequenced within a study of cytomegalovirus exposure and HLA in healthy donors. CDR3 length: 15 amino acids. CDR1 is MGHRA and CDR2 is YSYEKL in the germline V gene. V was clipped by 3 bases and J by 1 base, with 13 bases between them. TCRdb keeps only in-frame clones here, not all; method: immunoSEQ multiplex PCR. The table has 150,000 to 200,000 clones, 75% to 90% seen once. The sequence was collected from a young woman in good health and CMV-seronegative. The specimen sequenced was PBMCs. The chain links TRBV4-1 to TRBJ2-7, with D possibly matching TRBD1 (6 bases). CDR3 DNA: TGCGCCAGCAGCCAGGGGAGTACAGGGTCCTACGAGCAGTACTTC. Translating it yields CASSQGSTGSYEQYF.